The 3 T cell receptor beta chains presented below share a single source sample, sequenced in a study of tumor and adjacent non-tumor tissue in lung cancer. The template was RNA from unsorted bulk tissue. This non-tumor lung sample came from over 3 cm beyond the tumor edge. Three rounds of nested PCR, following a modified ARM-PCR protocol, produced the TCRbeta library. MiXCR was run by TCRdb on the multiplex PCR reads, yielding one entry per CDR3 protein. The profile covers more than 60,000 distinct CDR3 sequences, with more than 65% appearing a single time and 40% to 45% taken by the ten largest. The sample consisted of distant non-tumor lung tissue. These receptors came from a man aged 55-75 years with non-small cell lung cancer.

The V gene is TRBV28, the J gene TRBJ1-2, with a tentative D call TRBD1 (5 bases). The germline V gene has CDR1 MDHEN and CDR2 SYDVKM. The ends were cut back, 11 bases at V and 6 bases at J, with 22 bases in the middle. The CDR3 is 14 residues long. The CDR3 DNA follows: TGTGCCTGGAGTCCGCTAGGGACCAAAAATGGCTACACCTTC. Translation gives CAWSPLGTKNGYTF.

On this clonotype: The conserved phenylalanine or tryptophan normally closing the CDR3 is absent here, so this likely arose from a read error. The chain couples TRBV29-1 to TRBJ2-2; perhaps TRBD2 as D (5 bases). This CDR3 contains 13 residues. Germline V gene data show CDR1 as SQVTM and CDR2 as ANQGSEA. The V end lost 7 bases, the J end lost 6 bases, and 15 bases lay between the germline ends. The CDR3 here is CSAGSAAAGELFY. The CDR3 DNA sequence: TGCAGCGCTGGGAGTGCCGCGGCCGGGGAGCTGTTTTAT.

In regard to this clonotype: The junction departs from germline at one end; a sequencing error may be responsible. CDR3 sequence (DNA): TGTGCCATCAGTCCCTTACTCCAGGGGGTAATCACCGGGGAGCTGTTTTTT. It is translated as CAISPLLQGVITGELFF. The V call is TRBV6-5, the J call TRBJ2-2; 7 nucleotides match TRBD1. This CDR3 is built from 17 residues. Germline CDR1 reads MNHEY; CDR2 reads SVGAGI.